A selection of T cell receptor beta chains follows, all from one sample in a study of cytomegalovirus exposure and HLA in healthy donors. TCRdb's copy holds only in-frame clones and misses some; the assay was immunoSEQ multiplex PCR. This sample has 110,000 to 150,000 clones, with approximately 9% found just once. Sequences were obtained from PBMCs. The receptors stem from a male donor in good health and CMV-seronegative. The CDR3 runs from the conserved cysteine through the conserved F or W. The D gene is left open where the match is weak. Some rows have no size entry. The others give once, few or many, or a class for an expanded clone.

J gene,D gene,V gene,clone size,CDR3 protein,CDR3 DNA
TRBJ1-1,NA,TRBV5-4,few,CASSLGGLRNTEAFF,TGTGCCAGCAGCTTGGGGGGCCTGAGGAACACTGAAGCTTTCTTT
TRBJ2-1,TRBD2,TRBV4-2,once,CASGPELAGVGNEQFF,TGTGCCAGCGGCCCGGAGCTAGCGGGAGTGGGTAATGAGCAGTTCTTC
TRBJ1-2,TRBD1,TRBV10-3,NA,CAIRRDRDNYGYTF,TGTGCCATCAGGAGGGACAGGGACAACTATGGCTACACCTTC
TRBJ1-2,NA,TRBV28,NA,CASRSFSGIRSYGYTF,TGTGCCAGCAGATCATTCTCAGGGATCAGATCCTATGGCTACACCTTC
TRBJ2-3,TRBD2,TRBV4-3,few,CASSLVQRESGDTQYF,TGCGCCAGCAGCCTAGTGCAGCGGGAGTCCGGAGATACGCAGTATTTT
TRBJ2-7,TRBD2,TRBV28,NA,CASSFLPLAGPYYEQYF,TGTGCCAGCAGTTTCCTCCCCCTAGCGGGGCCCTACTACGAGCAGTACTTC
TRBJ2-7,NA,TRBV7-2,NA,CASSTLSGSSYEQYF,TGTGCCAGCAGCACCTTATCAGGCAGCTCCTACGAGCAGTACTTC
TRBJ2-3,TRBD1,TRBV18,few,CASQPTGVAYSTDTQYF,TGTGCCAGCCAACCGACAGGGGTGGCGTATAGCACAGATACGCAGTATTTT
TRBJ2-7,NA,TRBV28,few,CASRAGQPRDEQYF,TGTGCCAGCAGGGCTGGACAGCCCAGGGACGAGCAGTACTTC
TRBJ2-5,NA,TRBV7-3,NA,CASSLDSEETQYF,TGTGCCAGCAGCTTAGACAGCGAAGAGACCCAGTACTTC
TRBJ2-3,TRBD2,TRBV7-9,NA,CASSVARGRAVDTQYF,TGTGCCAGCAGCGTAGCCCGCGGGAGGGCCGTAGATACGCAGTATTTT
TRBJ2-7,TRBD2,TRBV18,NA,CASSPLAGSSYEQYF,TGTGCCAGCTCCCCATTAGCGGGAAGCTCCTACGAGCAGTACTTC
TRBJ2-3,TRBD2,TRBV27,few,CASSLLLASTDTQYF,TGTGCCAGCAGTCTATTACTAGCGAGCACAGATACGCAGTATTTT
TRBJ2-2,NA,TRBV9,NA,CASSLGGVTTGELFF,TGTGCCAGCAGCCTAGGGGGGGTTACTACCGGGGAGCTGTTTTTT
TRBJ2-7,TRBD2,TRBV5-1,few,CASSLSTGTSGYEQYF,TGCGCCAGCAGCTTGAGTACCGGGACTAGCGGCTACGAGCAGTACTTC
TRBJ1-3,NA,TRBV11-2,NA,CASSPGGFSGNAIYF,TGTGCCAGCAGCCCGGGGGGATTCTCTGGAAACGCCATATATTTT
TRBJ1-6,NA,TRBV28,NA,CASSTLRAGDNSPLHF,TGTGCCAGCAGTACCCTTCGGGCAGGGGATAATTCACCCCTCCACTTT
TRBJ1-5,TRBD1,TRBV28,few,CASSLRQGDSNQPQHF,TGTGCCAGCAGTTTGAGACAGGGGGATAGCAATCAGCCCCAGCATTTT
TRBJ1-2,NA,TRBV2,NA,CASRGEVGGYTF,TGTGCCAGCCGAGGGGAGGTGGGTGGCTACACCTTC